This T cell receptor beta chain was captured in a study of blood T cells in healthy people across ages. Overall study results and limits: The study lacked donor CMV status, which possibly confounded expanded clonotype changes.

The CDR3 has 15 amino acids. Germline lookup yields CDR1 LGHDT and CDR2 YNNKEL (reference sequence). Next came a second PCR, run for about 6 to 12 cycles, which used a sample-barcoded 5' primer along with a J-beta primer mix. TCRdb re-called the 5' RACE reads with MiXCR, one entry per CDR3 protein. The table records about 1.1 million distinct CDR3 sequences, more than 30% of them present only once. Of note for this clonotype: The antigen remains unidentified.

This sequence was found in a young man in good health. The specimen was blood. This chain links TRBV3-1 with TRBJ2-4; 8 nucleotides agree with TRBD2. Judging by the DNA end, TRBJ2-5 fits better; the J call may be wrong. CDR3 protein: CASSQETSGGETQYF. The CDR3 DNA reads TGTGCCAGCAGCCAAGAAACCAGCGGGGGAGAGACCCAGTACTTC.